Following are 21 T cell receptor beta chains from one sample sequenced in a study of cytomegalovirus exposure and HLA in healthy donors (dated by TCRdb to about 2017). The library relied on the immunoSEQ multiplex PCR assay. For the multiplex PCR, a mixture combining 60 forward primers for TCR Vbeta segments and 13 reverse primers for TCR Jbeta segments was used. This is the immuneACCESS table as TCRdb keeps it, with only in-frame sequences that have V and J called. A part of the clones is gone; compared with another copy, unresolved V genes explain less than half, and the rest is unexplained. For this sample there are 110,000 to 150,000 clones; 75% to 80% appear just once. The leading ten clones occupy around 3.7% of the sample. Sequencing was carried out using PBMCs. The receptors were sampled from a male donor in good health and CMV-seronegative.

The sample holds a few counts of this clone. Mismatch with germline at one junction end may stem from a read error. CDR3 nucleotides: TGCGCCAGCAGTCAAGGGGACAGGGACTATGGCTACACCTTC. Its translation: CASSQGDRDYGYTF. This chain joins TRBV4-1 and TRBJ1-2; 9 nucleotides match TRBD1. Germline CDR1 and CDR2: MGHRA and YSYEKL. This CDR3 region has 14 residues.

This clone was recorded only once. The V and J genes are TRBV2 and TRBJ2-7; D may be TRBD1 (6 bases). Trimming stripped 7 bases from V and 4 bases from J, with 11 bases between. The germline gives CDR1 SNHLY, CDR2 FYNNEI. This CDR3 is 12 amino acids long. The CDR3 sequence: CASNRDIYEQYF. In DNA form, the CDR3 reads TGTGCCAGCAACAGGGACATTTACGAGCAGTACTTC.

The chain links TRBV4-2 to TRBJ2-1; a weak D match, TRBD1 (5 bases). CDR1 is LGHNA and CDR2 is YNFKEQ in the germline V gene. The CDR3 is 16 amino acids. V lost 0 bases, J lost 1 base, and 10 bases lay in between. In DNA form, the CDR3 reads TGTGCCAGCAGCCAAGAACGCAGGGTTTCCTACAATGAGCAGTTCTTC. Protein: CASSQERRVSYNEQFF.

The chain's CDR3 is CASSLEGQLNYGYTF. For the CDR3, the DNA is TGTGCCAGCAGCTTAGAGGGACAGTTGAACTATGGCTACACCTTC. The chain has TRBV7-2 and TRBJ1-2; 7 bases map to TRBD1. The length of the CDR3 is 15 residues. Germline lookup yields CDR1 SGHTA and CDR2 FQGNSA. V lost 1 base to trimming and J lost 2 bases; unmatched junction nucleotides: 4.

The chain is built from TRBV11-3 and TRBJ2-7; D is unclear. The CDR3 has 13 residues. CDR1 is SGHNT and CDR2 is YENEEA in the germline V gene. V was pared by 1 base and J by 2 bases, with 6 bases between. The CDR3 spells CASSLGAPYEQYF. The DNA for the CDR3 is TGTGCCAGCAGCTTAGGCGCTCCCTACGAGCAGTACTTC. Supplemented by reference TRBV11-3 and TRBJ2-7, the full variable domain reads EAGVVQSPRYKIIEKKQPVAFWCNPISGHNTLYWYLQNLGQGPELLIRYENEEAVDDSQLPKDRFSAERLKGVDSTLKIQPAELGDSAVYLCASSLGAPYEQYFGPGTRLTVT.

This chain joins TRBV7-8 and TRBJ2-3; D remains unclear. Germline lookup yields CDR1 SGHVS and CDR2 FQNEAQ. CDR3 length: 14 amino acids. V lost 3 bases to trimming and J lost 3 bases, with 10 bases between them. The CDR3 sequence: CASSLATGTDTQYF. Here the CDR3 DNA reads TGTGCCAGCAGCTTGGCAACCGGGACAGATACGCAGTATTTT. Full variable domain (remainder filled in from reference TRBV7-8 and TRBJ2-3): GAGVSQSPRYKVAKRGQDVALRCDPISGHVSLFWYQQALGQGPEFLTYFQNEAQLDKSGLPSDRFFAERPEGSVSTLKIQRTQQEDSAVYLCASSLATGTDTQYFGPGTRLTVL.

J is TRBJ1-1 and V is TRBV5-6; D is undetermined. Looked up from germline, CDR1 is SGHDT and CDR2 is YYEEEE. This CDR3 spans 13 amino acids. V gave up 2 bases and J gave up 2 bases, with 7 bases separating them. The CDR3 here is CASSLRGNTEAFF. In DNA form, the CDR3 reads TGTGCCAGCAGCTTAAGAGGTAACACTGAAGCTTTCTTT.

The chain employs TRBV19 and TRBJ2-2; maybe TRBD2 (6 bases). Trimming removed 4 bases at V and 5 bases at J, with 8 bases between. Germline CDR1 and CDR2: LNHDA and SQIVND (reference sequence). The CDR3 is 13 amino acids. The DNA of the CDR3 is TGTGCCAGTAGTAACCGGGGGACCGGGGAGCTGTTTTTT. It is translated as CASSNRGTGELFF.

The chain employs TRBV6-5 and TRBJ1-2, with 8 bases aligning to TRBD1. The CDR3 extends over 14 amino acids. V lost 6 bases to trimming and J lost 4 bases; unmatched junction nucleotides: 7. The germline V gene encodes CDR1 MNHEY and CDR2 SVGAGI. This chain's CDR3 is CASRGEGQAYGYTF. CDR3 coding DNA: TGTGCCAGCAGGGGTGAGGGACAGGCCTATGGCTACACCTTC.

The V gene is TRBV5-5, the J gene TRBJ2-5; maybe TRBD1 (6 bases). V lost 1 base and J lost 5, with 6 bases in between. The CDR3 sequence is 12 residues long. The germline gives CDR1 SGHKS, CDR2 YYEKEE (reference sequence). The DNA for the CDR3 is TGTGCCAGCAGCTTGAGGGGGGAGACCCAGTACTTC. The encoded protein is CASSLRGETQYF.

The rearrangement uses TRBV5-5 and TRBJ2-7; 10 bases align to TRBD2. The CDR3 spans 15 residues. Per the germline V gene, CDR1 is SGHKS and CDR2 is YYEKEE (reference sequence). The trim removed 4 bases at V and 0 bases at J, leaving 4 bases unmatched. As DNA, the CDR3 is TGTGCCAGCAGCCAGCTAGCGGGAGCCTCCTACGAGCAGTACTTC. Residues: CASSQLAGASYEQYF.

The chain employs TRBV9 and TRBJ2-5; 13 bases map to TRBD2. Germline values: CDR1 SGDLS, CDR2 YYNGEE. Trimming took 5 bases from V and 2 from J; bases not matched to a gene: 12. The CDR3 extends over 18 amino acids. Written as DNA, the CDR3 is TGTGCCAGCAGACTTACTAGCGGGAGGGCTGGGGGACAAGAGACCCAGTACTTC. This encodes CASRLTSGRAGGQETQYF.

CDR3 coding DNA: TGTGCCAGCAAGCGGGAGAACACAGATACGCAGTATTTT. Translated, it gives CASKRENTDTQYF. J is TRBJ2-3 and V is TRBV9, with 8 bases aligning to TRBD2. Trimming cost V 6 bases and J 2 bases; bases outside gene matches: 2. Per the germline V gene, CDR1 is SGDLS and CDR2 is YYNGEE. There are 13 residues in the CDR3.

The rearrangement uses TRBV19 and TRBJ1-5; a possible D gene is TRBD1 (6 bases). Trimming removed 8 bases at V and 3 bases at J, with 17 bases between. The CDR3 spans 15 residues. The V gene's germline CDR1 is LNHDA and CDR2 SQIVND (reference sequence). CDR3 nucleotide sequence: TGTGCCAGTCGGGGGGGCGATAATTACAATCAGCCCCAGCATTTT. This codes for CASRGGDNYNQPQHF.

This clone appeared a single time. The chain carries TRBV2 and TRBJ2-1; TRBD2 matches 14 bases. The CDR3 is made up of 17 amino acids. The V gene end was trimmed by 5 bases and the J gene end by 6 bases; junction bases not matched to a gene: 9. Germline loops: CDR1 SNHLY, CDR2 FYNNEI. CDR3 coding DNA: TGTGCCAGCAGTTATCCCGGGACTAGCGGGAGATCCAATGAGCAGTTCTTC. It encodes CASSYPGTSGRSNEQFF.

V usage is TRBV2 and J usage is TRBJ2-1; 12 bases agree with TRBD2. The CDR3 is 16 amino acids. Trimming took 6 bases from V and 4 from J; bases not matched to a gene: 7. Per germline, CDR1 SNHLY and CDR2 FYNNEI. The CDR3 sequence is CASRRLAGVLYNEQFF. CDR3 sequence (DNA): TGTGCCAGCAGAAGACTAGCGGGAGTCCTTTACAATGAGCAGTTCTTC.

This chain's CDR3 is CASSWTSGTRGQYF. In nucleotides, the CDR3 is TGTGCCAGCAGCTGGACTAGCGGGACTCGGGGGCAGTACTTC. The chain carries TRBV5-8 and TRBJ2-7; 12 bases match TRBD2. The J segment lost 9 bases and the V segment lost 3 bases, leaving 7 bases of the junction unmatched. The CDR3 is 14 amino acids. The germline CDR1 and CDR2 sequences are SGHTS and YDEGEE.

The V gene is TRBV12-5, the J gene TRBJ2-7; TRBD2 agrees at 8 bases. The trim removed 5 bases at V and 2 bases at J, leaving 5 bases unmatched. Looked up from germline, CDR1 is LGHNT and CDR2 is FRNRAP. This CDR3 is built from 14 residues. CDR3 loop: CASGRGLATYEQYF. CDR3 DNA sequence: TGTGCTAGTGGTCGAGGACTAGCAACCTACGAGCAGTACTTC.

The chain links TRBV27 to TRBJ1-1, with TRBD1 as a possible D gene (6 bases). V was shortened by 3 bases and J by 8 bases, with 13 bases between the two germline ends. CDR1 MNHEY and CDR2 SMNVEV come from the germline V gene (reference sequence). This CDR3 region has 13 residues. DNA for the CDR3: TGTGCCAGCAGTTTGACACAGGGATACGAAGCTTTCTTT. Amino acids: CASSLTQGYEAFF.

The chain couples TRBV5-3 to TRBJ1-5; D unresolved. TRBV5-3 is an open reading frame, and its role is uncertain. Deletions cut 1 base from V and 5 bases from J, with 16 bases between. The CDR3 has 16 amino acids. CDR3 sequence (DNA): TGTGCCAGAAGCTTGATGTTTCCTCCACACGATCAGCCCCAGCATTTT. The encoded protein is CARSLMFPPHDQPQHF.

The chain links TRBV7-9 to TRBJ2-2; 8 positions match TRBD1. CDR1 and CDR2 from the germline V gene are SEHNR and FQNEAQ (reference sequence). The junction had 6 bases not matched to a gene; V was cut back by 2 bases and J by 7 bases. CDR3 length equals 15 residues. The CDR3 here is CASSLQAGGVGELFF. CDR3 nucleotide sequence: TGTGCCAGCAGCTTACAGGCAGGGGGCGTCGGGGAGCTGTTTTTT.